The 27 T cell receptor beta chains below were found in one sample sequenced in a study of cytomegalovirus exposure and HLA in healthy donors. In the PCR, 60 Vbeta and 13 Jbeta primers were used. The data were produced by immunoSEQ multiplex PCR, yet TCRdb's version contains in-frame clones alone and is incomplete. The repertoire consists of about 190,000 clones, with roughly 76% occurring once and the leading ten covering approximately 2.1%. Sequenced: PBMCs. Receptors originate from a woman aged 25-40 years in good health and CMV-seropositive.

This chain joins TRBV5-1 and TRBJ1-1; a weak D match, TRBD1 (5 bases). The germline V gene encodes CDR1 SGHRS and CDR2 YFSETQ. The CDR3 loop spans 15 amino acids. The germline V and J ends were trimmed by 0 bases and 1 base, with 10 bases remaining between them. The CDR3: CASSLEHQGNTEAFF. CDR3 sequence (DNA): TGCGCCAGCAGCTTGGAGCACCAGGGGAACACTGAAGCTTTCTTT.

This clone appeared a single time. The chain is built from TRBV28 and TRBJ1-1; possibly TRBD1 for D (5 bases). Trimming removed 5 bases at V and 2 bases at J, with 15 bases between. Germline V lookup: CDR1 MDHEN, CDR2 SYDVKM. The length of the CDR3 is 15 residues. CDR3 loop: CASSRPGGANTEAFF. CDR3 coding DNA: TGTGCCAGCAGTCGCCCGGGAGGGGCTAACACTGAAGCTTTCTTT.

The V and J genes are TRBV27 and TRBJ1-2; D gene unclear. Germline-derived CDR1 and CDR2 are MNHEY and SMNVEV (reference sequence). The length of the CDR3 is 13 residues. V gave up 6 bases and J gave up 3 bases, with 11 bases separating them. CDR3 sequence: CASRPWTDYGYTF. CDR3 nucleotide sequence: TGTGCCAGCAGACCTTGGACTGACTATGGCTACACCTTC.

The chain has TRBV15 and TRBJ2-7, with TRBD1 matching over 8 bases. J lost 5 bases, V lost 5 bases, and 11 bases had no gene match. The CDR3 is made up of 15 amino acids. CDR1 LNHNV and CDR2 YYDKDF come from the germline V gene (reference sequence). The CDR3 reads CATSAPTGGSDEQYF. CDR3 nucleotide sequence: TGTGCCACCAGCGCCCCAACAGGGGGTTCGGACGAGCAGTACTTC.

This clone was counted a single time. This chain connects TRBV9 to TRBJ2-1, with 8 bases matching TRBD2. The CDR3 sequence is 15 residues long. Germline-derived CDR1 and CDR2 are SGDLS and YYNGEE. The junction had 11 bases not matched to a gene; V was cut back by 4 bases and J by 8 bases. The CDR3 region has the DNA TGTGCCAGCAGCCCCTCGAGACGGGGGGGCGATGAGCAGTTCTTC. This gives the protein CASSPSRRGGDEQFF.

V usage is TRBV12-1 and J usage is TRBJ2-1; the DNA was not compared with TRBD2, the D call given in the table. TRBV12-1 is a recognized pseudogene. The CDR3 has 16 residues. The CDR3 sequence is CASSFSSSGTYNEQFF. In DNA form, the CDR3 reads TGTGCCAGCAGCTTTTCCTCCAGCGGGACCTACAATGAGCAGTTCTTC.

The chain employs TRBV28 and TRBJ2-3, with TRBD1 matching 7 bases. The CDR3 runs to 15 residues. Germline V gene lookup returns CDR1 MDHEN and CDR2 SYDVKM. V shed 4 bases, J shed 2 bases, and the junction held 6 bases outside the gene matches. The CDR3 DNA follows: TGTGCCAGCAGTTCAGGGGGACAGTACACAGATACGCAGTATTTT. This encodes CASSSGGQYTDTQYF.

CDR3 region: CASSVEAGVAETQYF. The CDR3, as DNA: TGTGCCAGCAGCGTAGAGGCGGGAGTGGCGGAGACCCAGTACTTC. V usage is TRBV9 and J usage is TRBJ2-5; 7 nucleotides line up with TRBD2. Germline V gene sequence: CDR1 SGDLS, CDR2 YYNGEE. The CDR3 has 15 amino acids. Unmatched junction bases numbered 7, after V lost 0 bases and J lost 5 bases.

V gene TRBV7-2 combines with J gene TRBJ2-3, with TRBD2 as a possible D gene (5 bases). V was cut by 0 bases and J by 11 bases, with 12 bases left in between. In germline, CDR1 is SGHTA, CDR2 FQGNSA. The CDR3 length is 13 residues. DNA for the CDR3: TGTGCCAGCAGCTTAGCTTTAGGGAGCGAGCAGTATTTT. It encodes CASSLALGSEQYF. The full variable domain, its missing parts supplied by reference TRBV7-2 and TRBJ2-3, is GAGVSQSPSNKVTEKGKDVELRCDPISGHTALYWYRQSLGQGLEFLIYFQGNSAPDKSGLPSDRFSAERTGGSVSTLTIQRTQQEDSAVYLCASSLALGSEQYFGPGTRLTVL.

The V call is TRBV19, the J call TRBJ1-5, with 8 bases matching TRBD1. Per the germline V gene, CDR1 is LNHDA and CDR2 is SQIVND (reference sequence). J gave up 2 bases and V 2 bases, and 8 bases lay outside the gene matches. This CDR3 region has 17 residues. In DNA form, the CDR3 reads TGTGCCAGTAGTATATTAAGGGGGGGACAGGGCAATCAGCCCCAGCATTTT. Protein product: CASSILRGGQGNQPQHF. The variable domain in full, completed from reference TRBV19 and TRBJ1-5, reads DGGITQSPKYLFRKEGQNVTLSCEQNLNHDAMYWYRQDPGQGLRLIYYSQIVNDFQKGDIAEGYSVSREKKESFPLTVTSAQKNPTAFYLCASSILRGGQGNQPQHFGDGTRLSIL.

This clone was seen only once. The chain employs TRBV6-5 and TRBJ2-1, with TRBD2 matching over 11 bases. Germline assignment: CDR1 MNHEY and CDR2 SVGAGI. The CDR3 extends over 15 amino acids. The V segment lost 2 bases and the J segment 3 bases; nucleotides outside the gene matches: 0. CDR3 region: CASSYTSGSYNEQFF. The CDR3 DNA reads as TGTGCCAGCAGTTACACTAGCGGGAGCTACAATGAGCAGTTCTTC.

The chain combines TRBV7-2 with TRBJ1-2; possible D gene TRBD1, 5 bases. Germline V CDR1 and CDR2: SGHTA, FQGNSA. This CDR3 has 15 amino acids. V was trimmed by 1 base and J by 2 bases, leaving 11 bases between them. CDR3 residues: CASSLVVAGNYGYTF. DNA of the CDR3: TGTGCCAGCAGCTTAGTGGTAGCAGGGAACTATGGCTACACCTTC. Full variable domain (missing parts from reference TRBV7-2 and TRBJ1-2): GAGVSQSPSNKVTEKGKDVELRCDPISGHTALYWYRQSLGQGLEFLIYFQGNSAPDKSGLPSDRFSAERTGGSVSTLTIQRTQQEDSAVYLCASSLVVAGNYGYTFGSGTRLTVV.

This clone was counted between two and nine times. The V and J genes are TRBV29-1 and TRBJ2-3; tentative D call: TRBD2 (5 bases). Germline V lookup: CDR1 SQVTM, CDR2 ANQGSEA. CDR3 length equals 10 residues. This CDR3 is CGSRTDTQYF. CDR3 sequence (DNA): TGCGGGAGCCGCACAGATACGCAGTATTTT.

V is TRBV2 and J is TRBJ1-1; tentatively, D is TRBD1 (5 bases). V lost 8 bases and J 4 bases, leaving 11 bases between the germline ends. There are 12 residues in the CDR3. Germline lookup yields CDR1 SNHLY and CDR2 FYNNEI. Here the CDR3 DNA reads TGTGCCAGCCCGAAGGGACTCACTGAAGCTTTCTTT. Translating it yields CASPKGLTEAFF.

The J gene is TRBJ1-1, the V gene TRBV11-3; TRBD1 might be the D (5 bases). CDR1 SGHNT and CDR2 YENEEA come from the germline V gene. CDR3 length: 16 amino acids. Trimming shortened V by 5 bases and J by 5 bases, and 21 bases separated the two germline ends. CDR3 residues: CASSPNFPGRRTEAFF. In nucleotides, the CDR3 is TGTGCCAGCAGCCCTAACTTCCCAGGGCGGCGGACTGAAGCTTTCTTT.

This clone was detected only a few times. J is TRBJ1-6 and V is TRBV28; 11 nucleotides align to TRBD1. In germline, CDR1 is MDHEN, CDR2 SYDVKM. This CDR3 has 15 amino acids. Trimming removed 4 bases from V and 10 bases from J; junction bases left unmatched: 6. CDR3 DNA sequence: TGTGCCAGCAGTTCCCAGGGACAGGGGGTATCACCCCTCCACTTT. This codes for CASSSQGQGVSPLHF.

This clone has just a few counts. The chain joins TRBV2 to TRBJ2-7; 8 nucleotides match TRBD1. Germline V gene lookup returns CDR1 SNHLY and CDR2 FYNNEI. The junction had 7 bases not matched to a gene; V was cut back by 3 bases and J by 6 bases. The CDR3 is 14 residues long. This CDR3 is CASSDWAGGGEQYF. Here the CDR3 DNA reads TGTGCCAGCAGTGATTGGGCAGGGGGCGGCGAGCAGTACTTC.

This clone has just one count. The chain links TRBV28 to TRBJ2-3; TRBD1 matches at 7 bases. The CDR3 covers 15 residues. Trimming removed 3 bases from V and 0 bases from J; junction bases left unmatched: 3. Germline V gene lookup returns CDR1 MDHEN and CDR2 SYDVKM. CDR3 region: CASSFQGGSTDTQYF. In DNA, the CDR3 is TGTGCCAGCAGTTTCCAAGGGGGCAGCACAGATACGCAGTATTTT.

In its sample, this clone was seen a few times. The chain couples TRBV25-1 to TRBJ1-3, with 10 bases fitting TRBD1. There are 14 residues in the CDR3. The V gene end was trimmed by 6 bases and the J gene end by 3 bases; junction bases not matched to a gene: 2. CDR1 MGHDK and CDR2 SYGVNS come from the germline V gene. CDR3: CASRGQGIGNTIYF. CDR3 coding DNA: TGTGCCAGCAGGGGACAGGGGATTGGAAACACCATATATTTT.

The chain combines TRBV15 with TRBJ1-2; 10 bases are a match to TRBD1. CDR1 LNHNV and CDR2 YYDKDF come from the germline V gene (reference sequence). CDR3 size: 14 residues. The J segment lost 8 bases and the V segment lost 3 bases, leaving 6 bases of the junction unmatched. The CDR3 coding sequence is TGTGCCACCAGCAGCCCGGGACAGGGGAACGGCTACACCTTC. This encodes CATSSPGQGNGYTF.

This clone was counted between two and nine times. At the DNA level, this CDR3 is encoded by other sequences in the same sample as well. The chain joins TRBV20-1 to TRBJ2-7; perhaps TRBD1 as D (5 bases). Between the trimmed V and J ends, which lost 5 bases and 4 bases, there was a span of 9 bases. The V gene's germline CDR1 is DFQATT and CDR2 SNEGSKA (reference sequence). The CDR3 consists of 11 residues. The CDR3 loop is CSARRVYEQYF. DNA for the CDR3: TGCAGTGCTCGCAGGGTTTACGAGCAGTACTTC.

V gene TRBV28 combines with J gene TRBJ1-3; 8 bases fit TRBD1. J was trimmed by 2 bases and V by 6 bases; bases with no gene match: 12. The CDR3 is 17 residues long. Germline V CDR1 and CDR2: MDHEN, SYDVKM. CDR3 DNA sequence: TGTGCCAGCAGCCCCGGCCCGGGCAGGGGGCCTGGAAACACCATATATTTT. Amino acids: CASSPGPGRGPGNTIYF.

This clone appeared a few times. The J gene is TRBJ2-5, the V gene TRBV12-1; the listed D gene, TRBD1, was not tested against the DNA. Gene TRBJ2-7 matches the end of the DNA better, so the J call may be wrong. TRBV12-1 represents a pseudogene. The CDR3 covers 15 residues. The CDR3, as DNA: TGTGCCAGCAGCTTTGTGGACAACTCTACCTACGAGCAGTACTTC. It codes for CASSFVDNSTYEQYF.

The rearrangement joins TRBV7-2 to TRBJ2-5; D unclear. There are 17 residues in the CDR3. Germline V gives CDR1 SGHTA, CDR2 FQGNSA. With 1 base removed from V and 4 bases from J, the gap between germline ends came to 19 bases. The CDR3 DNA reads as TGTGCCAGCAGCTTAGAGGCATTAGGCAGGTTCGGAGAGACCCAGTACTTC. This sequence encodes CASSLEALGRFGETQYF.

This chain joins TRBV19 and TRBJ2-5, with D maybe TRBD2 (6 bases). V lost 3 bases and J lost 7, with 9 bases in between. Germline V CDR1 and CDR2: LNHDA, SQIVND (reference sequence). This CDR3 comprises 12 residues. CDR3 sequence reads: CASSIVGGTQYF. For the CDR3, the DNA is TGTGCCAGTAGTATTGTGGGGGGGACCCAGTACTTC.

This chain joins TRBV13 and TRBJ1-2, with 12 bases that match TRBD1. The V segment lost 5 bases and the J segment 7 bases; nucleotides outside the gene matches: 8. Germline CDR1 PRHDT, CDR2 FYEKMQ (reference sequence). The CDR3 runs 15 residues. The CDR3 region has the DNA TGTGCCAGCAGCCCGCGCGGGACAGGGGGCTTTGGCTACACCTTC. Translation gives CASSPRGTGGFGYTF.

The chain combines TRBV11-2 with TRBJ2-1; weak D call: TRBD2 (5 bases). V was trimmed by 3 bases and J by 1 base, leaving 7 bases between them. The CDR3 has 14 amino acids. Germline values: CDR1 SGHAT, CDR2 FQNNGV. The CDR3 loop reads CASSLPGSYNEQFF. In DNA, the CDR3 is TGTGCCAGCAGCTTGCCGGGGTCCTACAATGAGCAGTTCTTC.